The 5 T cell receptor beta chains below come from one sample, sequenced in a study of blood T cell repertoires in COVID-19. Measured with immunoSEQ multiplex PCR; TCRdb has only the in-frame clones, and not every one. The sample holds fewer than 200,000 clones; roughly 80% are singletons and the top ten take roughly a tenth. The source material was peripheral blood. The receptors come from a man aged 70 or older with active or convalescent COVID-19.

J is TRBJ1-1 and V is TRBV7-2; 9 positions match TRBD1. This CDR3 comprises 13 residues. The germline gives CDR1 SGHTA, CDR2 FQGNSA. The J segment lost 3 bases and the V segment lost 5 bases, leaving 1 base of the junction unmatched. As DNA, the CDR3 is TGTGCCAGCAGCGGACAGGGGCACACTGAAGCTTTCTTT. This sequence encodes CASSGQGHTEAFF.

In its sample, this clone was seen once. The chain couples TRBV7-3 to TRBJ2-1, with 13 positions matching TRBD2. The CDR3 extends over 16 amino acids. V dropped 5 bases and J dropped 6; count of bases not matched to a gene: 7. The germline V gene has CDR1 SGHTA and CDR2 FQGTGA. CDR3 region: CASSPPGLAGSNEQFF. Written as DNA, the CDR3 is TGTGCCAGCAGCCCGCCGGGACTAGCGGGAAGCAATGAGCAGTTCTTC. The complete variable domain, with remaining parts taken from reference TRBV7-3 and TRBJ2-1, reads GAGVSQTPSNKVTEKGKYVELRCDPISGHTALYWYRQSLGQGPEFLIYFQGTGAADDSGLPNDRFFAVRPEGSVSTLKIQRTERGDSAVYLCASSPPGLAGSNEQFFGPGTRLTVL.

The V and J genes are TRBV19 and TRBJ2-1, with D perhaps TRBD2 (6 bases). The V end lost 2 bases, the J end lost 5 bases, and 16 bases lay between the germline ends. Germline values: CDR1 LNHDA, CDR2 SQIVND (reference sequence). The CDR3 runs to 16 residues. The CDR3 protein is CASSIFGLARDNEQFF. The DNA of the CDR3 is TGTGCCAGTAGTATATTCGGGCTAGCGAGGGACAATGAGCAGTTCTTC.

Only one count was recorded for this clone. This chain links TRBV27 with TRBJ1-4, with unresolved D. The CDR3 extends over 16 amino acids. Germline V lookup: CDR1 MNHEY, CDR2 SMNVEV (reference sequence). The V end was cut by 4 bases, the J end by 0 bases, with 12 bases between. CDR3 coding DNA: TGTGCCAGCAGTTCGCGGAAAGTTGCAACTAATGAAAAACTGTTTTTT. Its protein is CASSSRKVATNEKLFF.

The chain recombines TRBV7-2 with TRBJ1-4; D uncertain. Germline CDR1 and CDR2: SGHTA and FQGNSA. V lost 4 bases and J 0 bases, leaving 12 bases between the germline ends. This CDR3 is 16 amino acids long. DNA for the CDR3: TGTGCCAGCAGCTCCCCCTACAGTTCAACTAATGAAAAACTGTTTTTT. Its protein is CASSSPYSSTNEKLFF. Full variable domain (remainder filled in from reference TRBV7-2 and TRBJ1-4): GAGVSQSPSNKVTEKGKDVELRCDPISGHTALYWYRQSLGQGLEFLIYFQGNSAPDKSGLPSDRFSAERTGGSVSTLTIQRTQQEDSAVYLCASSSPYSSTNEKLFFGSGTQLSVL.